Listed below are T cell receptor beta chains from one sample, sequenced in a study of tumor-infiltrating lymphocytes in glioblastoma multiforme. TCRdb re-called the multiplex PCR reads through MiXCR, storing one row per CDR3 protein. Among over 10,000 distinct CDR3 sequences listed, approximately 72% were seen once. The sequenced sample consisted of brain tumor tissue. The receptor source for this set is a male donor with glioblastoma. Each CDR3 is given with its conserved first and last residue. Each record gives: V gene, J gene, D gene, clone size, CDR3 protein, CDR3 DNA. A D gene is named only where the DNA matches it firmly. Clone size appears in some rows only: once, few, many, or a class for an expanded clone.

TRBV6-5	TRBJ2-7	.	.	CASSYSMHQVHEQHF	TGTGCCAGCAGTTACTCGATGCATCAGGTCCACGAGCAGCACTTC
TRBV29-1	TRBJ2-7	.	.	CSVSGIGGYEQYF	TGCAGCGTTTCCGGGATAGGGGGATACGAGCAGTACTTC
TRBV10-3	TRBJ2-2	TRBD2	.	CAISGLAGSYTGELFF	TGTGCCATCAGTGGACTAGCGGGCAGTTACACCGGGGAGCTGTTTTTT
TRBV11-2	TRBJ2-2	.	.	CASSLDRAASGELFF	TGTGCCAGCAGCTTAGATCGGGCAGCGTCGGGGGAGCTGTTTTTT
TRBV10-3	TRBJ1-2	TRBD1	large	CAISDPTPQGEYGYTF	TGTGCCATCAGTGACCCCACCCCACAGGGGGAATATGGCTACACCTTC
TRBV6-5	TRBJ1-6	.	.	CASSQLDSYNSPLHF	TGTGCCAGCAGTCAACTTGACTCCTATAATTCACCCCTCCACTTT
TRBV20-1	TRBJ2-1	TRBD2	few	CSARWTSGAYNEQFF	TGCAGTGCTAGGTGGACTAGCGGCGCCTACAATGAGCAGTTCTTC
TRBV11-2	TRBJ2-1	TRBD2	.	CASSSDGGDEQFF	TGTGCCAGCAGCTCGGATGGGGGGGATGAGCAGTTCTTC
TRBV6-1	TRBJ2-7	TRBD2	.	CASSPTSGVTYEQYF	TGTGCCAGCAGTCCGACTAGCGGGGTTACCTACGAGCAGTACTTC
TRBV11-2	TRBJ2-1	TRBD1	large	CASSGTGDEQFF	TGTGCCAGCAGCGGGACAGGGGATGAGCAGTTCTTC
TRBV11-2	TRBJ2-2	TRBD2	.	CANTPSFDQGLAVNTGELLF	TGTGCCAACACCCCCTCATTCGACCAAGGGCTAGCGGTAAACACCGGGGAGCTGCTTTTT
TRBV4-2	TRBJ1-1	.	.	CAISQDERGAFF	TGTGCCATCAGCCAAGATGAACGGGGAGCTTTCTTT
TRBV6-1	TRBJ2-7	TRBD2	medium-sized	CASSAHKVAGTYEQYF	TGTGCCAGCAGTGCCCACAAAGTAGCGGGGACCTACGAGCAGTACTTC
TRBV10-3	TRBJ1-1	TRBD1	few	CAIRDRLTTEAFF	TGTGCCATCCGGGACAGGTTGACTACTGAAGCTTTCTTT
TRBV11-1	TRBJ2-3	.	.	CASSLGLSVNTDTQYF	TGTGCCAGCAGCTTAGGACTATCGGTGAACACAGATACGCAGTATTTT
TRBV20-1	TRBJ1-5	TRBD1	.	CSARDRDRGFQPQHF	TGCAGTGCTAGAGATCGGGACAGGGGTTTTCAGCCCCAGCATTTT
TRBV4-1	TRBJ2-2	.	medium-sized	CASSLGPQRNTGELFF	TGCGCCAGCAGCCTAGGACCACAACGGAACACCGGGGAGCTGTTTTTT
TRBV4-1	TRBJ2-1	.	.	CASSPVHLYNEQFF	TGCGCCAGCAGCCCCGTTCATTTATACAATGAGCAGTTCTTC
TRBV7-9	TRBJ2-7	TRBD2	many	CASSLLAGVEYEQYF	TGTGCCAGCAGCTTATTAGCGGGAGTTGAATACGAGCAGTACTTC
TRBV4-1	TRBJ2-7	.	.	CASSHPRERELRNEQYF	TGCGCCAGCAGCCACCCACGGGAGAGGGAGCTAAGGAACGAGCAGTACTTC
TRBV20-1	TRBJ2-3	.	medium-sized	CSAILVDTQYF	TGCAGTGCTATTTTAGTAGATACGCAGTATTTT
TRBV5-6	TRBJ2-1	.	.	CASSLVGGSGHELFF	TGTGCCAGCAGCTTGGTGGGGGGCTCAGGGCACGAATTGTTCTTC
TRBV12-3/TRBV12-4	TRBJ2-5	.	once	CTSSFRDSQETQYF	TGTACCAGCAGTTTCCGCGACAGCCAAGAGACCCAGTACTTC
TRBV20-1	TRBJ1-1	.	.	CSAVWTGGAEAFF	TGCAGTGCTGTTTGGACGGGGGGGGCTGAAGCTTTCTTT
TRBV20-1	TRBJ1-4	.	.	CSARARMNEKLFF	TGCAGTGCTAGAGCCAGAATGAATGAAAAACTGTTTTTT
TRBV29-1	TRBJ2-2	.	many	CSVGEFTGELFF	TGCAGCGTGGGGGAGTTCACCGGGGAGCTGTTTTTT
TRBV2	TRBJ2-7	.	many	CASGGTAYEQYF	TGTGCCAGCGGGGGGACAGCCTACGAGCAGTACTTC
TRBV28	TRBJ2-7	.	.	CASSLIMDAYEQYF	TGTGCCAGCAGTTTAATCATGGACGCCTACGAGCAGTACTTT
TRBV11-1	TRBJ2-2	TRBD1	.	CASSFLGQDTGELF	TGTGCCAGCAGCTTCCTTGGACAGGACACCGGGGAGCTGTTT
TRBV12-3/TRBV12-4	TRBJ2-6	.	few	CASSLKFSIRGLLSGANVLTF	TGTGCCAGCAGTTTAAAGTTTTCGATCCGGGGATTACTCTCTGGGGCCAACGTCCTGACTTTC
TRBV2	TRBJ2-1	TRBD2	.	CASSEAKLAGPYNEQFF	TGTGCCAGCAGTGAAGCGAAACTAGCGGGACCCTACAATGAGCAGTTCTTC
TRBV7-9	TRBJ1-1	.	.	CASSSGSNNEALF	TGTGCCAGCAGCTCCGGCAGCAACAATGAAGCTCTCTTT
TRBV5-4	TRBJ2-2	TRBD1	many	CASSTDRDRGVDTGELFF	TGTGCCAGCAGCACCGACCGGGACAGGGGTGTGGACACCGGGGAGCTGTTTTTT
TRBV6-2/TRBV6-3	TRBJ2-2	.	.	CASSEGQHTGELFF	TGTGCCAGCAGCGAAGGACAACACACCGGGGAGCTGTTTTTT
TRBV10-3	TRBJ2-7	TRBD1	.	CAISESGQGYEQNF	TGTGCCATCAGTGAGTCGGGACAGGGCTACGAGCAGAACTTC
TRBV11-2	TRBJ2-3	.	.	CDSNSFGIDTDTQYF	TGTGACAGTAACTCCTTTGGGATTGACACAGATACGCAGTATTTT
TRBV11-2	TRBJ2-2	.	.	CASSFQRGAGIGSCFF	.
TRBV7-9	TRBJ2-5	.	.	CARSFDVRGETQYF	TGTGCCAGGAGCTTCGATGTAAGGGGTGAGACCCAGTACTTC
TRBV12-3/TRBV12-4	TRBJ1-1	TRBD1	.	CASSHRGHEAFF	TGTGCCAGCAGTCACAGGGGGCATGAAGCTTTCTTT
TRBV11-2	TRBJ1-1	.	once	CASSFSCENTEAFF	TGTGCCAGCAGCTTTAGTTGTGAGAACACTGAAGCTTTCTTT
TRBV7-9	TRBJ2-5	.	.	CASSLAVDFHETQYF	TGTGCCAGCAGCTTAGCCGTTGACTTTCATGAGACCCAGTACTTC
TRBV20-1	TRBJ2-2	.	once	CSARRDSITGELLF	TGCAGTGCCAGGAGGGACTCGATCACCGGGGAGTTGCTTTTT
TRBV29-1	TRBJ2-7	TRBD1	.	CSIENLGGGEQYF	TGCAGCATTGAAAACTTAGGGGGCGGCGAGCAGTACTTC
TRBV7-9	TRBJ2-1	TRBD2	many	CASSLNGLANSYNEQFF	TGTGCCAGCAGCTTAAATGGACTAGCGAACTCCTACAATGAGCAGTTCTTC
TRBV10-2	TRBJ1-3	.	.	CASNEGNTIYF	TGCGCCAGCAACGAGGGAAACACCATATATTTT
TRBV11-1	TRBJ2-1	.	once	CASSSIGLGQFF	TGTGCCAGCAGCTCAATAGGCCTCGGGCAGTTCTTC
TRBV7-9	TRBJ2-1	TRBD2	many	CASSLGLAGDLDEQFF	TGTGCCAGCAGCTTAGGACTAGCGGGAGACCTCGATGAGCAGTTCTTC
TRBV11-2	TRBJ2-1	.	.	CASLLVDNEQSF	TGTGCCAGCTTGCTGGTGGACAATGAGCAGTCCTTC
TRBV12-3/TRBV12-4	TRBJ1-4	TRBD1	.	CASSLILDRGARREKLFF	TGTGCCAGCAGTCTAATATTGGACAGGGGGGCCCGACGGGAAAAACTGTTTTTT
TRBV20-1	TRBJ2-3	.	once	CSAVMGHHLTDTQYF	TGCAGTGCGGTAATGGGACATCATCTCACAGATACACAGTATTTT
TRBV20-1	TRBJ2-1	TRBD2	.	CCASGTASYNEQFF	TGCTGTGCTAGCGGGACGGCCTCCTACAATGAGCAGTTCTTC
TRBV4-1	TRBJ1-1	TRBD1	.	CASSQTQGVGDIETFF	TGCGCCAGCAGCCAGACACAGGGGGTAGGGGACATTGAAACTTTCTTT
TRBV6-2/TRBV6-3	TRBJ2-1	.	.	CASNHTPEGDEQFF	TGTGCCAGCAATCACACTCCGGAGGGGGACGAGCAGTTCTTC
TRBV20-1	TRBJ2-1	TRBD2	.	CSVAAGGLAGVPYSEQFF	TGCAGTGTAGCCGCAGGGGGACTAGCGGGAGTCCCCTACAGTGAGCAGTTCTTC
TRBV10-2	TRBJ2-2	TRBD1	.	CASSDGDRWFTRELFF	TGCGCCAGCAGTGATGGGGACAGGTGGTTCACCAGGGAGCTGTTTTTT
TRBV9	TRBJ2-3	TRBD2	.	CASSEPLGMGLAGGPTDTQYF	TGTGCCAGCAGCGAGCCCTTGGGGATGGGACTAGCGGGAGGGCCGACAGATACGCAGTATTTT
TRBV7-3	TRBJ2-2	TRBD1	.	CASSVTGDTGELFF	TGTGCCAGCAGCGTGACAGGGGACACCGGGGAGCTGTTTTTT
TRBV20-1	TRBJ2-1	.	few	CSARTAGVGSFYNEQFF	TGCAGTGCTAGAACCGCTGGGGTGGGATCATTCTACAATGAGCAGTTCTTC